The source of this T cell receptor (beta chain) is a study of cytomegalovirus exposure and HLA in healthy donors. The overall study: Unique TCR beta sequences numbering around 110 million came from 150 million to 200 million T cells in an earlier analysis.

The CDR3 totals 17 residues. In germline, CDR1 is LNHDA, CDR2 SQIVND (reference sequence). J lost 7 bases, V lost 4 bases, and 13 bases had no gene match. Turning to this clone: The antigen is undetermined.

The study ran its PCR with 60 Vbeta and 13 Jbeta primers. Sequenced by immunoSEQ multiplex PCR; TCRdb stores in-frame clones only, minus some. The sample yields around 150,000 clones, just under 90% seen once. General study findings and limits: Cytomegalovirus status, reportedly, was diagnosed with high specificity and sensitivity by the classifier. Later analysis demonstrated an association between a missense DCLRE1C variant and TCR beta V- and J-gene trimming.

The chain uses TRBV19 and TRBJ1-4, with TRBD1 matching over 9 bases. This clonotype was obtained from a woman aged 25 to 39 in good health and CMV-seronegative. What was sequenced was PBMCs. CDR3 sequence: CASSKRQTGTGLEKLFF. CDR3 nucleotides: TGTGCCAGTAGTAAGCGACAGACCGGGACAGGGCTTGAAAAACTGTTTTTT.